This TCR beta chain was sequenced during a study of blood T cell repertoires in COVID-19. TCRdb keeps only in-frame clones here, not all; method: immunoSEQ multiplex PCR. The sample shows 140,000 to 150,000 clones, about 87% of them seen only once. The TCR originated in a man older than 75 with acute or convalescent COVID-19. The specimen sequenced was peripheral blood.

The CDR3 loop reads CATSESGQGAYNEQFF. The CDR3 nucleotides read TGTGCCACCAGTGAGTCCGGACAGGGAGCCTACAATGAGCAGTTCTTC. This chain uses TRBV24-1 with TRBJ2-1; 8 bases are shared with TRBD1. Germline CDR1 and CDR2: KGHDR and SFDVKD. V was clipped by 4 bases and J by 2 bases; unmatched bases: 6. The CDR3 runs 16 residues.